This TCR beta chain is from a study of T cells in Graves' hyperthyroidism and ophthalmopathy. As for this clonotype: Its antigen is not identified.

The study left out patients who had uncontrolled infection, other autoimmune disease, pregnancy or lactation. Study conclusions and caveats: Blood held most thyroid clonotypes expanded above 0.001 frequency. Ophthalmopathy cases were set apart from stable hyperthyroidism by a 13 V-J model. The model made its ophthalmopathy prediction, and onset followed a median roughly 6.5 months later.

Researchers took RNA transcripts and amplified the TCR beta CDR3 regions from them. Researchers ran a first-round RT-PCR on the TCR CDR3 using the HTBI primer set. MiXCR, run by TCRdb on the multiplex PCR reads, gives a single entry per CDR3 protein. The sample shows around 660,000 distinct CDR3 sequences, roughly 46% of them seen only once. This TCR was sampled from an adult man with Graves' disease, either hyperthyroidism or ophthalmopathy (not recorded which). Input material: peripheral blood or thyroid tissue (not recorded which).

The CDR3 sequence is CASRPGSGNTF. The CDR3 DNA sequence: TGTGCCAGCAGGCCAGGGTCTGGAAACACCTTC. V usage is TRBV7-9 and J usage is TRBJ1-2; maybe TRBD1 (5 bases). This CDR3 region has 11 residues. Per the germline V gene, CDR1 is SEHNR and CDR2 is FQNEAQ (reference sequence). V was pared by 6 bases and J by 12 bases, with 14 bases between.